The clone carrying this T cell receptor (beta chain) was seen a few times. Antigen specificity is unknown. The V gene's germline CDR1 is MDHEN and CDR2 SYDVKM. The CDR3 has 14 amino acids. Trimming shortened V by 2 bases and J by 6 bases, and 14 bases separated the two germline ends. The data were taken from a study of T cell repertoires in cytomegalovirus infection. Whole-study context: Indications came from public TCR beta signatures; they pointed to CMV infection and to a matching HLA type.

TCRdb ran MiXCR on the reads and lists one entry per CDR3 protein. Here the sample spans 450,000 to 600,000 distinct CDR3 sequences, 30% to 35% being singletons. The sample in question was cultured PBMCs, obtained from culture after CMV antigen stimulation. The sequence came from a human donor in good health (CMV status not recorded). Some clones in this sample may be carry-over from other donors' samples. J is TRBJ2-7 and V is TRBV28, with D possibly matching TRBD1 (5 bases). CDR3 coding DNA: TGTGCCAGCAGTTTACAGCAGGGTATCGGCGAGCAGTACTTC. It codes for CASSLQQGIGEQYF.